This T cell receptor beta chain stems from a study of T cell changes during pregnancy in multiple sclerosis. Generated by immunoSEQ multiplex PCR, the TCRdb table keeps only in-frame clones and is missing some. The data hold some 73,000 clones, with roughly 92% observed a single time. Germline V gives CDR1 SGHTA, CDR2 FQGNSA. Deletions cut 2 bases from V and 4 bases from J, with 15 bases between. This CDR3 spans 16 amino acids. The sample here was peripheral blood, taken in the third trimester of pregnancy. The source of this sequence is a female donor in good health, enrolled as a control in a pregnancy study. The chain couples TRBV7-2 to TRBJ1-5, with D tentatively TRBD1 (5 bases). CDR3 sequence (DNA): TGTGCCAGCAGCTTAACCCCCGGGGGACGGAATCAGCCCCAGCATTTT. Residues: CASSLTPGGRNQPQHF.